The entry below describes one T cell receptor beta chain. By sample share, this clone is medium-sized (0.01 to 0.1%). Its antigen remains undetermined. Qualities for individual bases were not recorded, and no much larger clone is one base off. The library was obtained by the immunoSEQ multiplex PCR assay. TCRdb holds this immuneACCESS table with in-frame rearrangements only. Some clones are missing; in checked studies, unresolved V genes explain under half, and the rest has no known cause. The sample profile shows around 6,400 clones; 70% to 75% of them were found once. The ten largest clones represent over 12% of the sample. Samples were obtained from patients with Merkel cell carcinoma. This sample is part of a study of T cells and Merkel cell carcinoma outcomes (TCRdb year 2020). Turning to the overall study: The study examined the tumor T-cell repertoire together with T-cell density as predictors of clinical outcome in patients with Merkel cell carcinoma.

General study outcomes and caveats: T-cell repertoire features combined with T-cell density were reported to predict clinical outcomes in Merkel cell carcinoma patients.

This receptor was obtained from a human donor with Merkel cell carcinoma. Some clones in this sample may be carry-over from other donors' samples. Sequencing used tumor tissue from Merkel cell carcinoma.

The CDR3 corresponds to CASSPTGSYNEQFF. The DNA sequence follows: TGCGCCAGCAGCCCGACGGGATCCTACAATGAGCAGTTCTTC. This chain joins TRBV5-1 to TRBJ2-1; a weak D assignment points to TRBD2 (5 bases agree). From cysteine to phenylalanine, the CDR3 is 14 amino acids long. Here the CDR3 DNA is all that survives: 42 bases in frame from base 1. V gives up 4 bases and J gives up 1 base, and the segment between their germline ends measures 9 bases. From the germline V gene, CDR1 is SGHRS and CDR2 is YFSETQ.